The 32 T cell receptor beta chains listed next were all sequenced from one sample in a study of T-cell memory formation after mild COVID-19 (dated by TCRdb to about 2021). Preparation of the library involved 5' RACE. The sequencer listed for this sample is Illumina NovaSeq 6000. TCRdb reprocessing: public reads trimmed at Q25 with fastp, clones called with MiXCR, in-frame beta chains kept. CDR3 protein duplicates are merged, each entry listing the most common genes and DNA. Counted in this sample were 300,000 to 350,000 distinct CDR3 sequences; approximately 19% of them appeared once. Jointly, the top ten make up around a fifth of the sample. The sequencing input was PBMCs or a T cell subset sorted from them (not recorded which). Source of these receptors: a man aged 18 to 29 who had mild COVID-19 (a few samples of this study predate the infection). The sample titles of this study are shuffled in the database, so cell type and time point are left out; the donor was told from shared clones.

V is TRBV20-1 and J is TRBJ1-2; D gene ambiguous. Trimming pared 0 bases from V and 8 bases from J, leaving 10 bases between. CDR1 is DFQATT and CDR2 is SNEGSKA in the germline V gene (reference sequence). CDR3 size: 12 residues. CDR3 nucleotides: TGCAGTGCTAGAGACGGGAAGGGAGGCTACACCTTC. Amino acid sequence: CSARDGKGGYTF.

Many counts were recorded for this clonotype. The chain is built from TRBV7-8 and TRBJ1-1, with TRBD1 matching 12 bases. With V trimmed by 0 bases and J by 12 bases, 2 bases remained unmatched. CDR1 is SGHVS, CDR2 FQNEAQ, per germline. There are 13 residues in the CDR3. As DNA, the CDR3 is TGTGCCAGCAGCTTAGCGGGACAGGGGGCGTCTTTCTTT. It encodes CASSLAGQGASFF. The full variable domain, with the rest looked up from reference TRBV7-8 and TRBJ1-1, is GAGVSQSPRYKVAKRGQDVALRCDPISGHVSLFWYQQALGQGPEFLTYFQNEAQLDKSGLPSDRFFAERPEGSVSTLKIQRTQQEDSAVYLCASSLAGQGASFFGQGTRLTVV.

The chain employs TRBV28 and TRBJ2-7, with 12 bases matching TRBD2. The J segment lost 4 bases and the V segment lost 6 bases, leaving 10 bases of the junction unmatched. The CDR3 has 16 amino acids. The V gene's germline CDR1 is MDHEN and CDR2 SYDVKM. The CDR3 is CASRGGLAGSYYEQYV. The CDR3 DNA is TGTGCCAGCAGGGGAGGACTAGCGGGATCTTATTACGAGCAGTACGTC.

This clonotype has a handful of counts. The chain employs TRBV12-3 or TRBV12-4 and TRBJ2-6, with 10 bases lining up with TRBD1. V shed 7 bases, J shed 0 bases, and the junction held 3 bases outside the gene matches. This CDR3 is built from 16 residues. CDR3: CASTGDRGSGANVLTF. The DNA for the CDR3 is TGTGCCAGCACCGGGGACAGGGGCTCTGGGGCCAACGTCCTGACTTTC.

There are a few counts of this clonotype. This sequence joins TRBV7-6 and TRBJ2-3; D possibly uses TRBD1 or TRBD2 (5 bases each). This CDR3 region has 17 residues. The V end was cut by 4 bases, the J end by 6 bases, with 23 bases between. CDR1 and CDR2 from the germline V gene are SGHVS and FNYEAQ. CDR3 in amino acids: CASSSIRGGDGPDTQYF. CDR3 sequence (DNA): TGTGCCAGCAGCTCGATTAGGGGTGGGGACGGGCCGGATACGCAGTATTTT.

The V and J genes are TRBV20-1 and TRBJ2-7; TRBD1 or TRBD2 may be the D gene (6 bases each). Trimming took 1 base from V and 3 from J, leaving 16 bases between them. In germline, CDR1 is DFQATT, CDR2 SNEGSKA (reference sequence). The CDR3 has 15 residues. CDR3 in DNA: TGCAGTGCTAGAGGCCCGGGGGCAGGGAGCTACGAGCAGTACTTC. This sequence encodes CSARGPGAGSYEQYF.

This clonotype turned up a few times. The chain links TRBV4-1 to TRBJ1-2; no clear D. Germline lookup yields CDR1 MGHRA and CDR2 YSYEKL. Deletions cut 5 bases from V and 3 bases from J, with 16 bases between. CDR3 length: 15 residues. CDR3 in amino acids: CASSLSDAIHYGYTF. The CDR3 DNA follows: TGCGCCAGCAGCTTATCGGACGCGATCCACTATGGCTACACCTTC.

This chain connects TRBV7-2 to TRBJ2-1, with a possible D match to TRBD2 (6 bases). Germline lookup yields CDR1 SGHTA and CDR2 FQGNSA. Between the trimmed V and J ends, which lost 1 base and 15 bases, there was a span of 16 bases. This CDR3 region has 13 residues. CDR3 bases: TGTGCCAGCAGCTTAGTCGGGGGAAGAGGAGGGTTCTTC. Its translation: CASSLVGGRGGFF.

This clonotype was seen a handful of times. The chain joins TRBV24-1 to TRBJ1-2; TRBD1 agrees at 8 bases. The germline CDR1 and CDR2 sequences are KGHDR and SFDVKD. With 4 bases clipped from V and 3 bases from J, the junction kept 9 bases outside the gene matches. This CDR3 region has 16 residues. The CDR3 region has the DNA TGTGCCACCAGTGACTCGAATGGACAGGGATACTATGGCTACACCTTC. Its translation is CATSDSNGQGYYGYTF.

The rearrangement uses TRBV20-1 and TRBJ1-1; D ambiguous. This CDR3 contains 13 residues. With 3 bases removed from V and 0 bases from J, the gap between germline ends came to 8 bases. CDR1 and CDR2 (germline): DFQATT, SNEGSKA (reference sequence). The CDR3 sequence: CSASEQLNTEAFF. CDR3 in DNA: TGCAGTGCTAGCGAACAGCTGAACACTGAAGCTTTCTTT.

This clonotype came up a few times. The CDR3 loop reads CASSITSGLYEQYF. The CDR3 nucleotides read TGTGCCAGCAGCATTACTAGCGGACTCTACGAGCAGTACTTC. The genes are TRBV11-2 and TRBJ2-7, with TRBD2 matching 8 bases. CDR1 SGHAT and CDR2 FQNNGV come from the germline V gene. The CDR3 is 14 residues long. V lost 5 bases and J lost 3; bases outside the gene matches: 6.

This clonotype has just a few counts. CDR3 region: CASSNQDGNTEAFF. The CDR3 nucleotides read TGCGCCAGCAGCAATCAGGACGGCAACACTGAAGCTTTCTTT. The chain couples TRBV5-1 to TRBJ1-1, with D unresolved. Looked up from germline, CDR1 is SGHRS and CDR2 is YFSETQ. The CDR3 runs to 14 residues. V lost 4 bases and J 2 bases, leaving 12 bases between the germline ends. Drawing the rest from reference TRBV5-1 and TRBJ1-1, the complete variable domain is KAGVTQTPRYLIKTRGQQVTLSCSPISGHRSVSWYQQTPGQGLQFLFEYFSETQRNKGNFPGRFSGRQFSNSRSEMNVSTLELGDSALYLCASSNQDGNTEAFFGQGTRLTVV.

The V and J genes are TRBV6-5 and TRBJ1-2; D call uncertain. Trimming took off 6 bases at V and 4 bases at J, with 9 bases between the two ends. Germline V lookup: CDR1 MNHEY, CDR2 SVGAGI. The CDR3 is 12 amino acids. The CDR3 DNA is TGTGCCAGCAGCCGTCCATCCTATGGCTACACCTTC. Protein sequence: CASSRPSYGYTF.

The genes are TRBV7-9 and TRBJ2-1, with 9 nucleotides matching TRBD2. The V gene's germline CDR1 is SEHNR and CDR2 FQNEAQ (reference sequence). Trimming removed 4 bases from V and 0 bases from J; junction bases left unmatched: 13. The CDR3 totals 19 residues. CDR3 region: CASSSKSGGRPSSYNEQFF. The CDR3, as DNA: TGTGCCAGCAGCTCCAAGAGCGGGGGGCGGCCTAGCTCCTACAATGAGCAGTTCTTC.

The chain joins TRBV20-1 to TRBJ1-4; tentative D call: TRBD1 (5 bases). CDR3 length: 15 residues. Trimming left V 1 base short and J 10 bases short, with 19 bases between. Per the germline V gene, CDR1 is DFQATT and CDR2 is SNEGSKA (reference sequence). The CDR3 protein is CSARVEGPSSGKLFF. DNA of the CDR3: TGCAGTGCTAGAGTTGAGGGACCCTCCAGCGGAAAACTGTTTTTT.

The V gene is TRBV7-2, the J gene TRBJ2-3; D possibly corresponds to TRBD1 (6 bases). The CDR3 is 16 amino acids. V was pared by 3 bases and J by 1 base, with 14 bases between. Germline V gene sequence: CDR1 SGHTA, CDR2 FQGNSA. The CDR3 region has the DNA TGTGCCAGCAGCTTCGTAATCAGGGGAGGCACAGATACGCAGTATTTT. It codes for CASSFVIRGGTDTQYF.

The genes are TRBV5-5 and TRBJ2-2, with D unclear. The length of the CDR3 is 12 residues. Trimming left V 5 bases short and J 6 bases short, with 8 bases between. CDR1 SGHKS and CDR2 YYEKEE come from the germline V gene (reference sequence). The CDR3 DNA reads as TGTGCCAGCAGTCACCCCCCCGGGGAGCTGTTTTTT. It translates to CASSHPPGELFF.

This clonotype was counted ten times or more. The CDR3 nucleotides read TGCGCCAGCAGCTTCCGGGACCCGAAAGAAGAGACCCAGTACTTC. Residues: CASSFRDPKEETQYF. The chain has TRBV5-1 and TRBJ2-5, with D perhaps assigned TRBD1 or TRBD2 (5 bases each). Germline CDR1 SGHRS, CDR2 YFSETQ. V was clipped by 2 bases and J by 3 bases, with 14 bases between them. The CDR3 is 15 residues long.

This clonotype was found a few times. The genes are TRBV6-6 and TRBJ1-2; no definite D call. V was cut by 6 bases and J by 3 bases, with 17 bases left in between. The CDR3 has 15 amino acids. Germline values: CDR1 MNHNY, CDR2 SVGAGI (reference sequence). The CDR3 loop is CASRHPIGPYYGYTF. The CDR3 region has the DNA TGTGCCAGCAGGCACCCGATAGGGCCCTACTATGGCTACACCTTC.

In this sample, this clonotype turned up a few times. This sequence joins TRBV30 and TRBJ1-5; TRBD1 is a possible D gene (6 bases). The CDR3 extends over 14 amino acids. With 3 bases removed from V and 9 bases from J, the gap between germline ends came to 18 bases. From germline, CDR1 is GTSNPN and CDR2 SVGIG (reference sequence). The CDR3 sequence is CAWREQGGILPQHF. The CDR3 coding sequence is TGTGCCTGGAGAGAACAGGGTGGTATATTGCCCCAGCATTTT.

The chain joins TRBV10-3 to TRBJ2-3, with D maybe TRBD2 (5 bases). Germline V lookup: CDR1 ENHRY, CDR2 SYGVKD. The CDR3 totals 14 residues. Deletions cut 6 bases from V and 2 bases from J, with 12 bases between. DNA of the CDR3: TGTGCCATCAGATCTAGCTTTTCCACAGATACGCAGTATTTT. Its translation is CAIRSSFSTDTQYF.

The sample holds a few counts of this clonotype. CDR3 protein: CAIRQPAGLAGVETQYF. Here the CDR3 DNA reads TGTGCCATCAGGCAACCGGCGGGGCTAGCGGGGGTGGAGACCCAGTACTTC. This sequence joins TRBV10-3 and TRBJ2-5, with 10 bases that match TRBD2. Trimming cost V 6 bases and J 5 bases; bases outside gene matches: 15. CDR3 length: 17 amino acids. Per germline, CDR1 ENHRY and CDR2 SYGVKD.

This clonotype showed up just a few times. The J gene is TRBJ1-5, the V gene TRBV12-3 or TRBV12-4; maybe TRBD1 (5 bases). There are 14 residues in the CDR3. Trimming removed 6 bases at V and 7 bases at J, with 16 bases between. This chain's CDR3 is CASRPSGSVQPQHF. The DNA of the CDR3 is TGTGCCAGCAGGCCCTCAGGGTCCGTACAGCCCCAGCATTTT.

This clonotype was detected ten times or more. The V call is TRBV5-1, the J call TRBJ2-5, with 7 bases fitting TRBD1. The CDR3 length is 13 residues. Germline CDR1 is SGHRS and CDR2 is YFSETQ. Trimming removed 4 bases from V and 4 bases from J; junction bases left unmatched: 4. CDR3 sequence reads: CASSDRDRETQYF. CDR3 nucleotides: TGCGCCAGCAGCGACCGGGACAGAGAGACCCAGTACTTC.

This chain connects TRBV20-1 to TRBJ2-3; maybe TRBD1 (5 bases). Germline CDR1 reads DFQATT; CDR2 reads SNEGSKA (reference sequence). This CDR3 spans 13 amino acids. V lost 2 bases to trimming and J lost 10 bases, with 16 bases between them. The CDR3 DNA reads TGCAGTGCTAGACTAAAAGCAGGGTTGGCGCAGTATTTT. Its protein is CSARLKAGLAQYF.

This chain uses TRBV15 with TRBJ2-2; D not certain. Looked up from germline, CDR1 is LNHNV and CDR2 is YYDKDF (reference sequence). V lost 3 bases to trimming and J lost 5 bases, with 4 bases between them. The CDR3 consists of 12 residues. The CDR3 region is CATSSKTGELFF. CDR3 nucleotides: TGTGCCACCAGCAGCAAAACCGGGGAGCTGTTTTTT.

This clonotype was found a few times. The V gene is TRBV7-8, the J gene TRBJ2-1; D tentatively reads TRBD1 or TRBD2 (5 bases each). V lost 1 base, J lost 7 bases, and 8 bases lay in between. The CDR3 length is 13 residues. Germline V gene sequence: CDR1 SGHVS, CDR2 FQNEAQ. The CDR3 sequence: CASSLGGTNEQFF. As DNA, the CDR3 is TGTGCCAGCAGCTTAGGGGGGACGAATGAGCAGTTCTTC.

The chain employs TRBV12-3 or TRBV12-4 and TRBJ2-1; TRBD2 aligns across 10 bases. CDR3 length: 15 residues. The trim removed 7 bases at V and 8 bases at J, leaving 11 bases unmatched. CDR3 coding DNA: TGTGCCAGCACGCCACAGCGGGGGGGCCAAGATGAGCAGTTCTTC. Translation gives CASTPQRGGQDEQFF.

On this clonotype itself: The junction shows a germline mismatch at one end, possibly a read error. This CDR3 reads CACSPGQGAGEKLFF. The CDR3, as DNA: TGCGCCTGCAGCCCGGGACAGGGGGCAGGTGAAAAACTGTTTTTT. This chain uses TRBV5-1 with TRBJ1-4, with 12 nucleotides matching TRBD1. The length of the CDR3 is 15 residues. Germline V gene lookup returns CDR1 SGHRS and CDR2 YFSETQ.

This chain uses TRBV6-5 with TRBJ2-1, with a tentative D call TRBD2 (6 bases). The CDR3 runs to 14 residues. Trimming took 1 base from V and 7 from J, leaving 11 bases between them. Germline lookup yields CDR1 MNHEY and CDR2 SVGAGI. This CDR3 is CASSYLGLPNEQFF. The CDR3 bases are TGTGCCAGCAGTTACTTGGGACTCCCGAATGAGCAGTTCTTC.

Only one count was recorded for this clonotype. The chain combines TRBV11-2 with TRBJ1-1; the D is unclear. Germline V gene sequence: CDR1 SGHAT, CDR2 FQNNGV. The length of the CDR3 is 14 residues. V shed 4 bases and J shed 4 bases, with 13 bases lying between them. In DNA form, the CDR3 reads TGTGCCAGCAGCTCCTATTGGCGGGGCACTGAAGCTTTCTTT. Protein sequence: CASSSYWRGTEAFF.

The rearrangement joins TRBV7-9 to TRBJ1-5, with D uncertain. The CDR3 consists of 13 residues. The V and J ends lost 4 bases and 6 bases respectively, with 10 bases between them. Germline V gene sequence: CDR1 SEHNR, CDR2 FQNEAQ (reference sequence). The CDR3 protein is CASSYGRAQPQHF. DNA for the CDR3: TGTGCCAGCAGCTACGGGAGGGCTCAGCCCCAGCATTTT.